This T cell receptor beta chain was identified in a study of blood T cell repertoires in COVID-19. Study-level information: Acute-phase and convalescent COVID-19 samples originated in the United States, Italy and Spain.

Germline V lookup: CDR1 SEHNR, CDR2 FQNEAQ (reference sequence). Trimming cost V 2 bases and J 6 bases, with 10 bases left between them. CDR3 length equals 13 residues. As to this clone: This sample also contains other DNA sequences that code for the same CDR3.

Generated by immunoSEQ multiplex PCR, the TCRdb table keeps only in-frame clones and is missing some. This sample carries about 59,000 clones, roughly 85% of them seen once, and the ten largest clones take 15% to 20%. This TCR was recovered from a human donor in a cohort sampled during active COVID-19. Specimen: peripheral blood. The chain employs TRBV7-9 and TRBJ1-2, with TRBD1 as a possible D gene (6 bases). As DNA, the CDR3 is TGTGCCAGCAGCTTATCTTCAGGGGATGGCTACACCTTC. Its translation: CASSLSSGDGYTF.